This T cell receptor (beta chain) came from a study of cytomegalovirus exposure and HLA in healthy donors. For the study at large: The same platform was used for the 110 or so validation repertoires and the roughly 720 first-cohort repertoires, a later analysis reported.

Between the trimmed V and J ends, which lost 6 bases and 8 bases, there was a span of 10 bases. Per the germline V gene, CDR1 is MDHEN and CDR2 is SYDVKM. This CDR3 has 12 residues. The donors formed part of the 120-subject validation cohort, distinct from the approximately 630-subject first cohort. Overall study findings and caveats: Associated with cytomegalovirus, according to the listing, were 164 TCR beta chains. Across donors, most TCRs were seen rarely, yet some public ones were widespread.

Details on this clone: Its antigen is currently unknown.

TCRdb's copy holds only in-frame clones and misses some; the assay was immunoSEQ multiplex PCR. The data contain 150,000 to 200,000 clones, roughly 82% of them seen just once; the ten biggest clones take up less than 8.5%. This TCR derives from a man aged 18 to 35 in good health and CMV-seropositive. This sequence joins TRBV28 and TRBJ1-4; D call uncertain. The sequencing input was PBMCs. The CDR3 region is CASRTRGEKLFF. The CDR3 DNA reads TGTGCCAGCAGAACCCGCGGGGAAAAACTGTTTTTT.